The clone carrying this TCR beta chain turned up a few times. Its antigen is still unknown. Patients were all untreated before their thyroid surgery. In the source study's methods: Using the CDR3 differences seen across clinicopathological groups, the authors built a distant-metastasis classifier for papillary thyroid cancer, which was meant to discriminate distant-metastatic patients. TCRdb used MiXCR to call clones anew from the PCR reads. In this record, the V and J calls reflect TCRdb's handling and not the investigators' own analysis. The data hold approximately 16,000 clones, with about 33% observed a single time. The sample is drawn from a study of metastatic and nonmetastatic thyroid tumors. Study as a whole: Peripheral blood and tumor or nodule samples from malignant and benign thyroid patients were compared. Whole-study results and caveats: Compared with benign nodules, malignant thyroid tumors were reported to have significantly higher TCR beta diversity in both blood and tumor.

Deletions cut 1 base from V and 8 bases from J, with 6 bases between. The CDR3 length is 12 residues. Sequenced: tumor tissue. This chain joins TRBV12-3 or TRBV12-4 and TRBJ2-1, with a possible D match to TRBD2 (5 bases). The sequence was obtained from a male donor with papillary thyroid cancer or a benign thyroid nodule (not recorded which). Some clones in this sample may be carry-over from other donors' samples. The CDR3 DNA reads as TGTGCCAGCAGTTTAGGCGGGTATGAGCAGTTCTTC. This gives the protein CASSLGGYEQFF.